These T cell receptor beta chains were read from a single sample in a study of T cell responses to AZD1222 COVID-19 vaccine. Some clones are missing from TCRdb's copy, which holds only in-frame ones; the method was immunoSEQ multiplex PCR. The table lists over 150,000 clones, about nine tenths of them singletons. The sequencing used peripheral blood, collected on day 0 of AZD1222 vaccination. These receptors were obtained from an adult in good health. Both conserved end residues are part of each CDR3. The D gene is left open where the match is weak. Size is stated for part of the rows, as once, few or many counts, or as a class when the clone is expanded.

TRBD1 | TRBJ2-5 | TRBV5-6 | once | CASSADGQAWETQYF | TGTGCCAGCAGCGCGGACGGACAGGCCTGGGAGACCCAGTACTTC
NA | TRBJ1-3 | TRBV6-6 | NA | CASSYLPPGSGNTIYF | TGTGCCAGCAGTTACCTCCCTCCAGGCTCTGGAAACACCATATATTTT
NA | TRBJ1-2 | TRBV28 | NA | CASRRMTGVLKNYGYTF | TGTGCCAGCAGACGAATGACGGGAGTCTTAAAAAACTATGGCTACACCTTC
TRBD2 | TRBJ2-5 | TRBV7-2 | NA | CASSLAYGLGQETQYF | TGTGCCAGCAGCTTAGCGTACGGACTAGGTCAAGAGACCCAGTACTTC
TRBD1 | TRBJ1-1 | TRBV27 | NA | CASSLWDRRNTEAFF | TGTGCCAGCAGTTTGTGGGACAGACGAAACACTGAAGCTTTCTTT
NA | TRBJ1-3 | TRBV6-5 | NA | CASRLNGPSGNTIYF | TGTGCCAGCCGATTAAATGGACCGTCTGGAAACACCATATATTTT
NA | TRBJ2-1 | TRBV9 | NA | CASSVRGDNEQFF | TGTGCCAGCAGCGTACGTGGGGACAATGAGCAGTTCTTC
NA | TRBJ2-1 | TRBV14 | few | CASQASSYNEQFF | TGTGCCAGCCAGGCCAGCTCCTACAATGAGCAGTTCTTC
NA | TRBJ1-2 | TRBV7-9 | NA | CASSLDVGGYTF | TGTGCCAGCAGCTTAGACGTTGGCGGCTACACCTTC
NA | TRBJ1-2 | TRBV7-9 | NA | CAVNGAAVYGYTF | TGTGCCGTTAACGGGGCAGCTGTCTATGGCTACACCTTC
TRBD1 | TRBJ2-7 | TRBV19 | once | CASSITGQGRTYEQYF | TGTGCCAGTAGTATCACCGGACAGGGGCGAACCTACGAGCAGTACTTC
NA | TRBJ1-1 | TRBV12-3/TRBV12-4 | NA | CASRTRQNTEAFF | TGTGCCAGCAGGACCCGACAGAACACTGAAGCTTTCTTT
NA | TRBJ2-7 | TRBV27 | NA | CASSPFVGEQYF | TGTGCCAGCAGTCCGTTTGTGGGGGAGCAGTACTTC
NA | TRBJ2-5 | TRBV6-5 | NA | CASSYPGHPRETQYF | TGTGCCAGCAGTTACCCGGGGCACCCGAGAGAGACCCAGTACTTC
NA | TRBJ2-1 | TRBV27 | many | CASSSSGMGHEQFF | TGTGCCAGCAGTTCATCAGGGATGGGTCATGAGCAGTTCTTC
TRBD1 | TRBJ1-1 | TRBV10-3 | NA | CAISGRTGDTEAFF | TGTGCCATCAGTGGCAGGACAGGGGACACTGAAGCTTTCTTT
NA | TRBJ1-1 | TRBV10-2 | NA | CASSEQVGAEAFF | TGCGCCAGCAGTGAACAGGTCGGGGCTGAAGCTTTCTTT
NA | TRBJ1-6 | TRBV3-1/TRBV3-2 | NA | CASSQVREGSPLHF | TGTGCCAGCAGCCAAGTAAGGGAAGGTTCACCCCTCCACTTT
NA | TRBJ2-2 | TRBV7-8 | NA | CASSAWAGANTGELFF | TGTGCCAGCAGCGCCTGGGCGGGTGCGAACACCGGGGAGCTGTTTTTT
NA | TRBJ1-4 | TRBV5-6 | NA | CASSFGGREAEKLFF | TGTGCCAGCAGCTTTGGGGGGCGTGAAGCTGAAAAACTGTTTTTT
NA | TRBJ2-1 | TRBV7-2 | few | CASSPHLKGNEQFF | TGTGCCAGCAGCCCTCACCTGAAGGGGAATGAGCAGTTCTTC
TRBD1 | TRBJ1-3 | TRBV19 | NA | CASSQQGASNTIYF | TGTGCCAGTAGCCAACAGGGGGCCTCGAACACCATATATTTT
NA | TRBJ1-1 | TRBV9 | NA | CASSVVSRDTEAFF | TGTGCCAGCAGCGTAGTATCGAGGGACACTGAAGCTTTCTTT
NA | TRBJ1-1 | TRBV5-6 | once | CASSLAGSNTEAFF | TGTGCCAGCAGCTTGGCCGGGTCGAACACTGAAGCTTTCTTT
TRBD1 | TRBJ2-7 | TRBV6-5 | NA | CAIFRDRPLNEQYF | TGTGCCATCTTCCGGGACAGGCCTTTAAACGAGCAGTACTTC
NA | TRBJ2-3 | TRBV6-5 | NA | CASSYSGGAGDTQYF | TGTGCCAGCAGTTACTCAGGGGGGGCCGGAGATACGCAGTATTTT
NA | TRBJ1-2 | TRBV12-3/TRBV12-4 | NA | CASSPRDTSYTF | TGTGCCAGCAGCCCCCGGGACACGAGCTACACCTTC
NA | TRBJ1-1 | TRBV27 | NA | CASSLAGSEAFF | TGTGCCAGCAGTTTAGCCGGCTCTGAAGCTTTCTTT
NA | TRBJ2-1 | TRBV28 | NA | CASSQNNEQFF | TGTGCCAGCAGTCAGAACAATGAGCAGTTCTTC
NA | TRBJ2-5 | TRBV15 | once | CATSRATLGGAGETQYF | TGTGCCACCAGCAGAGCCACTCTAGGAGGGGCCGGAGAGACCCAGTACTTC
NA | TRBJ1-5 | TRBV6-6 | NA | CASSYDSSNQPQHF | TGTGCCAGCAGCTATGACAGTAGCAATCAGCCCCAGCATTTT
NA | TRBJ2-7 | TRBV5-8 | NA | CASSLGRRYLGEQYF | TGTGCCAGCAGCTTAGGACGGCGGTACCTTGGGGAGCAGTACTTC
NA | TRBJ2-3 | TRBV20-1 | NA | CSASSRTHKDTQYF | TGCAGTGCTAGTTCCCGCACACACAAAGATACGCAGTATTTT
TRBD1 | TRBJ1-2 | TRBV12-3/TRBV12-4 | NA | CASSSPGQWAF | TGTGCCAGCAGTTCCCCGGGACAGTGGGCCTTC
TRBD1 | TRBJ2-2 | TRBV28 | NA | CASSIPGQGFGELFF | TGTGCCAGCAGTATACCGGGACAGGGGTTCGGGGAGCTGTTTTTT
NA | TRBJ1-6 | TRBV6-5 | NA | CASNQYSYNSPLHF | TGTGCCAGCAACCAATACTCCTATAATTCACCCCTCCACTTT
NA | TRBJ1-1 | TRBV19 | NA | CASKNRLGAFF | TGTGCCAGTAAAAACAGACTCGGGGCTTTCTTT
TRBD2 | TRBJ2-5 | TRBV5-4 | NA | CASSPTSGEGETQYF | TGTGCCAGCAGCCCAACTAGCGGGGAAGGGGAGACCCAGTACTTC
NA | TRBJ2-1 | TRBV7-6 | NA | CASSPSGGGSGNEQFF | TGTGCCAGCAGCCCCAGTGGCGGGGGCTCGGGGAATGAGCAGTTCTTC
NA | TRBJ2-5 | TRBV2 | NA | CASCIPPETQYF | TGTGCCAGCTGTATCCCCCCAGAGACCCAGTACTTC
TRBD1 | TRBJ1-1 | TRBV7-2 | NA | CASSWNRGGTEAFF | TGTGCCAGCAGCTGGAACAGGGGGGGCACTGAAGCTTTCTTT
NA | TRBJ1-1 | TRBV19 | NA | CASKAQVMNTEAFF | TGTGCCAGTAAGGCACAGGTTATGAACACTGAAGCTTTCTTT
NA | TRBJ1-6 | TRBV18 | NA | CASSQSASYNSPLHF | TGTGCCAGCTCACAATCGGCCTCTTATAATTCACCCCTCCACTTT
NA | TRBJ1-1 | TRBV5-4 | NA | CASRADMNTEAFF | TGTGCCAGCAGGGCCGACATGAACACTGAAGCTTTCTTT
NA | TRBJ1-4 | TRBV2 | NA | CASSERSSGKEKLFF | TGTGCCAGCAGTGAAAGGAGCTCAGGGAAGGAAAAACTGTTTTTT